This record covers a single T cell receptor (beta chain). Per the germline V gene, CDR1 is MNHNY and CDR2 is SVGAGI (reference sequence). The ends lost 4 bases at V and 9 bases at J; junction bases unmatched: 5. The CDR3 covers 13 residues. In the study's own analysis: Reference gene primer amplification in the assay estimated nucleated cell counts. TCRdb's table, derived via immunoSEQ multiplex PCR, lists solely in-frame clones and lacks some. For V, J and clone size, that table is used; D and trimming come from the DNA. The table includes about 200,000 clones, approximately 91% detected once. This entry is derived from a study of blood T cell repertoires in COVID-19. About the research overall: Sites in the United States, Italy and Spain provided acute and convalescent COVID-19 samples. Nucleic acid was either cDNA or gDNA, and it came from T cells, B-cell-depleted T cells, or PBMCs.

This sequence was found in a man aged 55 to 70 who had recovered from COVID-19. The material sequenced was peripheral blood. The rearrangement joins TRBV6-6 to TRBJ2-7; TRBD2 agrees at 11 bases. The DNA of the CDR3 is TGTGCCAGCAGTTTAGCGGGAGGGAACGGGCAGTACTTC. Translating gives CASSLAGGNGQYF.